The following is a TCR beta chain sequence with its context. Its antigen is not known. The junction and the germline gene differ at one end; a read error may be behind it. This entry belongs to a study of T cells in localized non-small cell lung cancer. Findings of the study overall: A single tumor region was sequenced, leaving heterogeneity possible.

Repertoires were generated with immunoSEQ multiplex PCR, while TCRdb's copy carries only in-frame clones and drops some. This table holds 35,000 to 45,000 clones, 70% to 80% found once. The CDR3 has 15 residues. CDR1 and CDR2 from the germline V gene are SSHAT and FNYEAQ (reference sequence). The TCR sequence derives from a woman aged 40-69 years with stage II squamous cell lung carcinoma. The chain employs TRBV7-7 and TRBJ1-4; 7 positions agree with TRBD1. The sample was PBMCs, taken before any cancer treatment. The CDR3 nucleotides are TGTGCTAGCAGCTCCGACAGGGAAATTAATGAAAAACTGTTTTTT. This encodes CASSSDREINEKLFF. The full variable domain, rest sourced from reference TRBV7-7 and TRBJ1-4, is GAGVSQSPRYKVTKRGQDVTLRCDPISSHATLYWYQQALGQGPEFLTYFNYEAQPDKSGLPSDRFSAERPEGSISTLTIQRTEQRDSAMYRCASSSDREINEKLFFGSGTQLSVL.